The clone carrying this T cell receptor (beta chain) was picked up a small number of times. What it binds is not known. This sample was taken from a study of beta chain features in type 1 diabetes. General study results and limits: When Type 1 diabetes patients were examined, their TCRB CDR3s proved moderately but significantly shorter in all four CD4+ subsets.

By way of CD45RO/CCR7/CD25/CD127/CD95/CD27, the CD4+ regulatory, stem cell-like memory, central memory and naive cells were sorted. Purity above 95% was achieved in all sorted populations. As every portion of the isolated RNA was reverse transcribed, the sequencing read expressed TCRB transcripts. The read count averaged around 3.6 million across naive, central memory and regulatory T cell samples. Sequencing used immunoSEQ multiplex PCR; TCRdb keeps in-frame clones, though not all of them. Of 680,000 or so clones in the sample, roughly an eighth were seen once. In germline, CDR1 is SGHDT, CDR2 YYEEEE. The ends lost 4 bases at V and 4 bases at J; junction bases unmatched: 6. The CDR3 sequence is 15 residues long.

Material for sequencing was naive CD4+ T cells from blood. The receptor's source is a man aged 18 to 29 with type 1 diabetes. The chain joins TRBV5-6 to TRBJ1-5; 9 bases fit TRBD1. The CDR3 DNA reads as TGTGCCAGCAGCGTAGCCGGGACAGGGAATCAGCCCCAGCATTTT. Protein sequence: CASSVAGTGNQPQHF. Complete variable domain (other parts from reference TRBV5-6 and TRBJ1-5): DAGVTQSPTHLIKTRGQQVTLRCSPKSGHDTVSWYQQALGQGPQFIFQYYEEEERQRGNFPDRFSGHQFPNYSSELNVNALLLGDSALYLCASSVAGTGNQPQHFGDGTRLSIL.